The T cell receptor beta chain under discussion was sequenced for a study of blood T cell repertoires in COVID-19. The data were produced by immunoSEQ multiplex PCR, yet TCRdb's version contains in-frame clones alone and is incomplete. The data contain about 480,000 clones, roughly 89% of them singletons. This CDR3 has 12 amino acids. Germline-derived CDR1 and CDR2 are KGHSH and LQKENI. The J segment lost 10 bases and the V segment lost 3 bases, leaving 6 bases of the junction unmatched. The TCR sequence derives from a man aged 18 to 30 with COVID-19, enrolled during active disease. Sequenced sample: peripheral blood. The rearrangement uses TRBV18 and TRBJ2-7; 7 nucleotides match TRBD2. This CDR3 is CASSPAGREQYF. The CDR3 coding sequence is TGTGCCAGCTCACCGGCAGGGAGGGAACAGTACTTC.